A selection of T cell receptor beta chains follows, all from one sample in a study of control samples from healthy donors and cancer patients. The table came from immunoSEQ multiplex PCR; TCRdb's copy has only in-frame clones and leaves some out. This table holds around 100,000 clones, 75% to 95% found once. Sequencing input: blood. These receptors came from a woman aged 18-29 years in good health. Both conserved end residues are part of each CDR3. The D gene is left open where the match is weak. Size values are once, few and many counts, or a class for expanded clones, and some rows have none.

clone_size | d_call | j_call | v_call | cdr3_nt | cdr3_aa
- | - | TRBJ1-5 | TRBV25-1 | TGTGCCAGCAGTGTACACGGGGGCAATCAGCCCCAGCATTTT | CASSVHGGNQPQHF
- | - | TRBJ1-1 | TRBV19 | TGTGCCAGTAGTTGGGGATCTGAAGCTTTCTTT | CASSWGSEAFF
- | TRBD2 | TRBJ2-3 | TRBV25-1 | TGTGCCAGCAGTGATCCCCCCTTAGACGGGGGGGCAGGAGATACGCAGTATTTT | CASSDPPLDGGAGDTQYF
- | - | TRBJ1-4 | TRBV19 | TGTGCCAGTAGTATAGGGGCTGCAACTAATGAAAAACTGTTTTTT | CASSIGAATNEKLFF
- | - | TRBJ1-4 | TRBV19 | TGTGCCACCCAAAGTCGTGGGCGAGGGAATGAAAAACTGTTTTTT | CATQSRGRGNEKLFF
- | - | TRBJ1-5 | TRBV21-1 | TGTGCCAGCAGCAAAGTAGGGGCCCGGACGGCTTATAGCAATCAGCCCCAGCATTTT | CASSKVGARTAYSNQPQHF
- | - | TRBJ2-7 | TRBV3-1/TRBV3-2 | TGTGCCAGCAGCCAAAGGGGACTCGACTCCTACGAGCAGTACTTC | CASSQRGLDSYEQYF
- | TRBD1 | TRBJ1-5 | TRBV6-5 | TGTGCCAGCAGAAGGACAGGACGTCAGCCCCAGCATTTT | CASRRTGRQPQHF
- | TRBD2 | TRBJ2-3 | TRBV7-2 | TGTGCCAGCAGAAGCGGGGGGGAACAGACCACGCAGTATTTT | CASRSGGEQTTQYF
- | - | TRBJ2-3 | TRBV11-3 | TGTGCCAGCAGCTCAGCCAGGACAGATACGCAGTATTTT | CASSSARTDTQYF
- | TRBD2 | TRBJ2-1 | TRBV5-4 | TGTGCCAGCAGCTGGACTAGCGGGATTCTCAATGAGCAGTTCTTC | CASSWTSGILNEQFF
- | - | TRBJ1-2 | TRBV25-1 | TGTGCCAGCAGTGAATTGAAGGGGTCCTATGGCTACACCTTC | CASSELKGSYGYTF
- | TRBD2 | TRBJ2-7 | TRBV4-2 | TGTGCCAGCAGCCTTTCCGGGGCTAGCGGGGAGGCAGAGCAGTACTTC | CASSLSGASGEAEQYF
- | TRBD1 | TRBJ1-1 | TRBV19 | TGTGCCAGTAGTACCGGGACAGGGCACCCCAAGGACACTGAAGCTTTCTTT | CASSTGTGHPKDTEAFF
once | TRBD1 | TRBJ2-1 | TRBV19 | TGTGCCAGTAGTATCGGGACAGGGGGTTACAATGAGCAGTTCTTC | CASSIGTGGYNEQFF
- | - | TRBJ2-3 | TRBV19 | TGTGCCAGTAGTATCGGGGGGCCCGATACGCAGTATTTT | CASSIGGPDTQYF
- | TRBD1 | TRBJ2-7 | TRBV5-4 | TGTGCCAGCAGCTTGGGTCTGGGACAGGGATCGTACGAGCAGTACTTC | CASSLGLGQGSYEQYF
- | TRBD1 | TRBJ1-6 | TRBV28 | TGTGCCAGCAGGAATCCGGGACAGACCTATTATAATTCACCCCTCCACTTT | CASRNPGQTYYNSPLHF
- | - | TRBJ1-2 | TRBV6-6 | TGTGCCAGCAGTTCCCCAGGGGTTGGCTACACCTTC | CASSSPGVGYTF
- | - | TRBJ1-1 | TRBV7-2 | TGTGCCAGCAGCTACGGGACTGTGAACACTGAAGCTTTCTTT | CASSYGTVNTEAFF